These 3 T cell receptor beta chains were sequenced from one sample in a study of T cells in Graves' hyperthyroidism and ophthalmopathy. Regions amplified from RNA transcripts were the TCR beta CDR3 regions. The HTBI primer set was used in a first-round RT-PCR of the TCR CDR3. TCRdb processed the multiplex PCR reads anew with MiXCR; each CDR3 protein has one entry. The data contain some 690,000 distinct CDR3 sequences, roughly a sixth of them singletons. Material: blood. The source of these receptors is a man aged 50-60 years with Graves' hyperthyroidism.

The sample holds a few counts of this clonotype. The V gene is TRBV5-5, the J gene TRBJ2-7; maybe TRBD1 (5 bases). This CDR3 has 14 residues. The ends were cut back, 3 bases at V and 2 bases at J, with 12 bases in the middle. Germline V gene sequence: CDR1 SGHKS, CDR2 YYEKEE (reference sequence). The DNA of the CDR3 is TGTGCCAGCAGCTACTCGACAGAGCCCTACGAGCAGTACTTC. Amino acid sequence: CASSYSTEPYEQYF.

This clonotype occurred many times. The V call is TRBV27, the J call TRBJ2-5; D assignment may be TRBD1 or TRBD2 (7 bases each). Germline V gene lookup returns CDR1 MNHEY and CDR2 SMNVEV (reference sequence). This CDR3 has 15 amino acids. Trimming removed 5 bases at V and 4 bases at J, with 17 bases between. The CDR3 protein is CASSHTTGEGETQYF. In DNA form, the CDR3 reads TGTGCCAGCAGTCACACAACAGGGGAGGGAGAGACCCAGTACTTC.

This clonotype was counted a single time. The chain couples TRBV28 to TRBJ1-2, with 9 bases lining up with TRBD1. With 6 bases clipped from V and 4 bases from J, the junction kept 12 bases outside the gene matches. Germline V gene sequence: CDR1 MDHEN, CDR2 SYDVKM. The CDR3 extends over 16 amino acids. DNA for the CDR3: TGTGCCAGCAGCTCCGAGACAGGGGGACCTAGCTATGGCTACACCTTC. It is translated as CASSSETGGPSYGYTF.